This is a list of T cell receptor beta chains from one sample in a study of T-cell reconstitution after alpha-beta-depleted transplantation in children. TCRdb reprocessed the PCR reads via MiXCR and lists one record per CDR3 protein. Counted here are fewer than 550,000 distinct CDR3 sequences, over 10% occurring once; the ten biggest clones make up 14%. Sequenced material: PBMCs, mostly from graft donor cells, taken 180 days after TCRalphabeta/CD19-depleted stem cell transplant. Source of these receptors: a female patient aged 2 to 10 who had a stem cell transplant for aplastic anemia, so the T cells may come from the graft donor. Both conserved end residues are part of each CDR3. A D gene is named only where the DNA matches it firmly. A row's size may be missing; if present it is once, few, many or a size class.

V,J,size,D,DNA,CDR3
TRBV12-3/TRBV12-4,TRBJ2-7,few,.,TGTGCCAGCAGTCAGACTGGCTACGAGCAGTACTTC,CASSQTGYEQYF
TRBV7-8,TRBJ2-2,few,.,TGTGCCAGCAGCTCCCCTGGGGAGGAAGGGGAGCTGTTTTTT,CASSSPGEEGELFF
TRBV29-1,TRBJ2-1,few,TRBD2,TGCAGCATTACTGTACTAGCGATATACAATGAGCAGTTCTTC,CSITVLAIYNEQFF
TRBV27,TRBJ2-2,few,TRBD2,TGTGCCAGCACCCTTCGGGCTAGCGGGATTACCGGGGAGCTGTTTTTT,CASTLRASGITGELFF
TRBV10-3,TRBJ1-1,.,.,TGTGCCATCAGTGAGTCGAGAGGATCCACTGAAGCTTTCTTT,CAISESRGSTEAFF
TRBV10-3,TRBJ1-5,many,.,TGTGCCATCAAAGGAGTCAATCAGCCCCAGCATTTT,CAIKGVNQPQHF
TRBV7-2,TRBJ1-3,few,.,TGTGCCAGCAGCCCTCTTGCGGCGGGAGGTGGAAACACCATATATTTT,CASSPLAAGGGNTIYF
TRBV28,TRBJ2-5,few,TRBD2,TGTGCCAGCAGCCCCTCGGCGGGGGAGATCCAAGAGACCCAGTACTTC,CASSPSAGEIQETQYF
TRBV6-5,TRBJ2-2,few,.,TGTGCCAGCAGTTACTCGAAAGAGATGGCAGGGCGGTCCGGGGAGCTGTTTTTT,CASSYSKEMAGRSGELFF
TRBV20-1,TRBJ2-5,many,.,TGCAGTGCTAGAATGTTTTGGGAGGAACAAGAGACCCAGTACTTC,CSARMFWEEQETQYF
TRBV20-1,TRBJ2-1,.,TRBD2,TGCAGTGCTAGAAGGCTAGCGGTGAGCTCCTACAATGAGCAGTTCTTC,CSARRLAVSSYNEQFF
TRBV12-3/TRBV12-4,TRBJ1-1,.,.,TGTGCCAGCAGTTTCCCGCAGGGATCAGGAGCTTTCTTT,CASSFPQGSGAFF
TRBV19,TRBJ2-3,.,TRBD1,TGTGCCAGTAGTCCCGGGACAGGGGTCAGAACAGATACGCAGTATTTT,CASSPGTGVRTDTQYF
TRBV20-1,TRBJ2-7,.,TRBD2,TGCAGTGACCAGGGACTAGAAAGGTACGAGCAGTACTTC,CSDQGLERYEQYF
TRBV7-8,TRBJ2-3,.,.,TGTGCCAGCAGCCACCGCCGCACAGATACGCAGTATTTT,CASSHRRTDTQYF
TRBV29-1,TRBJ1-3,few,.,TGCAGCGTTGAATGGAGCCCTGGAAACACCATATATTTT,CSVEWSPGNTIYF
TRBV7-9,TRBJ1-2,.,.,TGTGCCAGCAGCTTCGTGGGGGACGGCTACACCTTC,CASSFVGDGYTF
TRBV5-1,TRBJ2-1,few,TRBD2,TGCGCCAGCAGCTGGACTAGCGGGCCCTACTCCTACAATGAGCAGTTCTTC,CASSWTSGPYSYNEQFF
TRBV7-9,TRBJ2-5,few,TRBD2,TGTGCCAGCAGCTTCCCCGGACTAGCGGGAGAATGGGAGACCCAGTACTTC,CASSFPGLAGEWETQYF
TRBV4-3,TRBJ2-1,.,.,TGCGCCAGCAGCCAAGAAGGACTCGGGTGGGGCAATGAGCAGTTCTTC,CASSQEGLGWGNEQFF
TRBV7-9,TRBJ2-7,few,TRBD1,TGTGCCAGCAGTGGGACAGGGGAGTCCTACGAGCAGTACTTC,CASSGTGESYEQYF
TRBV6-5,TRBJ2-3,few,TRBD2,TGTGCCAGCAGTAACCGACTAGCGGTCACAGATACGCAGTATTTT,CASSNRLAVTDTQYF
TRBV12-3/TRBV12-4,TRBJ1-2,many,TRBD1,TGTGCCAGCAGTTCCCAGACAGGGAACGGCTACACCTTC,CASSSQTGNGYTF
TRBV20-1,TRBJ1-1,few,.,TGCAGTGCTAGAGATTACGGCAGAAGTAACACTGAAGCTTTCTTT,CSARDYGRSNTEAFF
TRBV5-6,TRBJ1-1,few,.,TGTGCCAGCAAAGTAGGGATGAACACTGAAGCTTTCTTT,CASKVGMNTEAFF
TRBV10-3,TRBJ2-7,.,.,TGTGCCATCAGTAGGGAGGAGAGCCCCTACGAGCAGTACTTC,CAISREESPYEQYF
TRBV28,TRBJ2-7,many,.,TGTGCCAGCAGTCCAGGGCCTTACGAGCAGTACTTC,CASSPGPYEQYF
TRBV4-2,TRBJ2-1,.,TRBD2,TGTGCCAGCAGCCCGGGACTAGCGGGAGGCCAAAATCACAATGAGCAGTTCTTC,CASSPGLAGGQNHNEQFF
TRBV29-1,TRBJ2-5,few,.,TGCAGCGTGGAGGGGGCAGGGGAGACCCAGTACTTC,CSVEGAGETQYF
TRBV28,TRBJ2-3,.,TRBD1,TGTGCCAGCAGTATCATCGGGACAGGGGGCCTCACAGATACGCAGTATTTT,CASSIIGTGGLTDTQYF
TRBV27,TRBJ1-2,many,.,TGTGCCAGCAGCCCGACAGGTTCCCTCTATGGCTACACCTTC,CASSPTGSLYGYTF
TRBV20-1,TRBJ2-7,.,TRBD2,TGCAGTGCTACCGGACTAGCGGAGATTTACGAGCAGTACTTC,CSATGLAEIYEQYF
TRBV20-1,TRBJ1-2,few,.,TGCAGCCCGCGCCCGGACGGACTTCTTCGCTACACCTTC,CSPRPDGLLRYTF
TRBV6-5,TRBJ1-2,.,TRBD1,TGTGCCAGCAGTTACTCGAAGGGACAGGAGGTGTACTATGGCTACACCTTC,CASSYSKGQEVYYGYTF
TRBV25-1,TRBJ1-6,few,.,TGTGCCAGCATTCGGGAAGTAGGGTCACCCCTCCACTTT,CASIREVGSPLHF
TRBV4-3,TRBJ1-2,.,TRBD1,TGCGCCAGCAGCCAAGATTTGGACAGGGACTATGGCTACACCTTC,CASSQDLDRDYGYTF
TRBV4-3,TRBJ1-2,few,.,TGCGCCAGCAGCCAGGACCCAAACCCTACAGGAACCAACTATGGCTACACCTTC,CASSQDPNPTGTNYGYTF
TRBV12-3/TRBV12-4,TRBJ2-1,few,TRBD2,TGTGCCAGCAGTTTACCGAGGAGGACTAGCGGGATCGTTGAGCAGTTCTTC,CASSLPRRTSGIVEQFF